The 31 T cell receptor beta chains presented below share a single source sample, sequenced in a study of cytomegalovirus exposure and HLA in healthy donors. Only in-frame clones appear in the TCRdb table, and some are missing; sequencing was by immunoSEQ multiplex PCR. The repertoire holds approximately 220,000 clones, with under 95% as singletons. Sequenced input: PBMCs. The origin of the receptors is a woman aged 18-35 years in good health and CMV-seronegative.

The gene calls are TRBV28 and TRBJ2-7, with D maybe TRBD2 (5 bases). The CDR3 runs 14 residues. The V and J ends lost 0 bases and 3 bases respectively, with 9 bases between them. Germline lookup yields CDR1 MDHEN and CDR2 SYDVKM. CDR3 protein: CASSLWGVSYEQYF. CDR3 bases: TGTGCCAGCAGTTTATGGGGAGTAAGCTACGAGCAGTACTTC.

The gene calls are TRBV9 and TRBJ2-1, with TRBD2 matching 7 bases. The CDR3 has 18 residues. The V segment lost 0 bases and the J segment 0 bases; nucleotides outside the gene matches: 9. Germline V lookup: CDR1 SGDLS, CDR2 YYNGEE. The CDR3 loop is CASSVGRLAESSYNEQFF. The CDR3 nucleotides are TGTGCCAGCAGCGTAGGCCGCCTAGCGGAAAGCTCCTACAATGAGCAGTTCTTC.

The V and J genes are TRBV9 and TRBJ2-1; perhaps TRBD2 as D (6 bases). Germline values: CDR1 SGDLS, CDR2 YYNGEE. V lost 0 bases and J lost 7, with 14 bases in between. The length of the CDR3 is 15 residues. The CDR3 region is CASSVAASGGNEQFF. CDR3 nucleotides: TGTGCCAGCAGCGTAGCGGCTAGTGGGGGGAATGAGCAGTTCTTC.

This clone was seen a single time. The chain has TRBV7-8 and TRBJ1-1; D not certain. Germline CDR1 SGHVS, CDR2 FQNEAQ. CDR3 length equals 14 residues. The V gene lost 3 bases and the J gene lost 3 bases, with 11 bases spanning the gap. The CDR3 spells CASSLNREYTEAFF. CDR3 nucleotides: TGTGCCAGCAGCTTGAACCGGGAATACACTGAAGCTTTCTTT.

The chain employs TRBV30 and TRBJ2-1; TRBD2 is a possible D gene (6 bases). The germline V and J ends were trimmed by 4 bases and 4 bases, with 20 bases remaining between them. Germline CDR1 is GTSNPN and CDR2 is SVGIG (reference sequence). The CDR3 spans 16 residues. The CDR3 reads CAWISPGLARYNEQFF. The CDR3 nucleotides are TGTGCCTGGATTTCTCCGGGGCTAGCGCGTTACAATGAGCAGTTCTTC.

The CDR3 protein is CASSIGGPGSYEQYF. CDR3 nucleotides: TGTGCCAGTAGTATAGGGGGGCCAGGTAGCTACGAGCAGTACTTC. The V and J genes are TRBV19 and TRBJ2-7, with TRBD1 as a possible D gene (6 bases). Germline lookup yields CDR1 LNHDA and CDR2 SQIVND (reference sequence). The CDR3 consists of 15 residues. Trimming shortened V by 1 base and J by 3 bases, and 13 bases separated the two germline ends.

The CDR3 protein is CASSLVAGTYEQYF. CDR3 DNA sequence: TGCGCCAGCAGCTTGGTAGCAGGGACCTACGAGCAGTACTTC. V is TRBV5-1 and J is TRBJ2-7, with TRBD1 as a possible D gene (5 bases). The CDR3 runs 14 residues. V was trimmed by 0 bases and J by 2 bases, leaving 9 bases between them. Germline V CDR1 and CDR2: SGHRS, YFSETQ.

This sequence joins TRBV7-9 and TRBJ1-2, with no clear D. This CDR3 has 14 amino acids. The germline gives CDR1 SEHNR, CDR2 FQNEAQ (reference sequence). The V gene lost 5 bases and the J gene lost 7 bases, with 17 bases spanning the gap. The CDR3: CASSLPGFQPGYTF. The CDR3, as DNA: TGTGCCAGCAGCCTTCCAGGATTCCAGCCTGGCTACACCTTC.

The chain recombines TRBV10-3 with TRBJ2-7, with 8 bases identical to TRBD2. J gave up 0 bases and V 4 bases, and 2 bases lay outside the gene matches. CDR1 and CDR2 from the germline V gene are ENHRY and SYGVKD. This CDR3 has 14 residues. CDR3 nucleotides: TGTGCCATCAGTGGACTAGCGAGCTCCTACGAGCAGTACTTC. Translated: CAISGLASSYEQYF.

J is TRBJ2-3 and V is TRBV9; 11 nucleotides align to TRBD2. V lost 7 bases and J lost 2; bases outside the gene matches: 9. From germline, CDR1 is SGDLS and CDR2 YYNGEE. This CDR3 is 16 amino acids long. This CDR3 is CASRGGTSGFTDTQYF. For the CDR3, the DNA is TGTGCCAGCCGAGGGGGGACTAGCGGTTTCACAGATACGCAGTATTTT.

The chain recombines TRBV18 with TRBJ2-7; D is unclear. The ends were cut back, 3 bases at V and 1 base at J, with 4 bases in the middle. Looked up from germline, CDR1 is KGHSH and CDR2 is LQKENI. The CDR3 is made up of 12 amino acids. The CDR3 nucleotides read TGTGCCAGCTCACCTCAATCCTACGAGCAGTACTTC. Its translation: CASSPQSYEQYF.

This chain connects TRBV18 to TRBJ2-1; TRBD2 agrees at 15 bases. V gave up 4 bases and J gave up 6 bases; unmatched junction bases: 13. CDR1 and CDR2 from the germline V gene are KGHSH and LQKENI. The length of the CDR3 is 19 residues. The CDR3 is CASSQPGLAGGLLTNEQFF. The DNA for the CDR3 is TGTGCCAGCTCACAACCGGGACTAGCGGGAGGTCTTCTCACCAATGAGCAGTTCTTC.

The chain combines TRBV12-5 with TRBJ2-1; D perhaps matches TRBD1 (7 bases). This CDR3 contains 16 residues. V gave up 0 bases and J gave up 0 bases, with 9 bases separating them. Germline values: CDR1 LGHNT, CDR2 FRNRAP. CDR3 sequence (DNA): TGTGCTAGTGGTTTGGTGGAGGGGGCCTCCTACAATGAGCAGTTCTTC. Protein product: CASGLVEGASYNEQFF.

The chain couples TRBV28 to TRBJ1-2, with 10 bases matching TRBD1. Germline V gene sequence: CDR1 MDHEN, CDR2 SYDVKM. Losses at the gene ends were 7 bases for V and 8 bases for J; bases not matched to a gene: 10. This CDR3 region has 14 residues. In nucleotides, the CDR3 is TGTGCCAGCATCCAGGAGGGGACAGGGGACGGCTACACCTTC. Translation gives CASIQEGTGDGYTF.

The J gene is TRBJ2-2, the V gene TRBV6-4; 7 positions agree with TRBD2. From germline, CDR1 is MRHNA and CDR2 SNTAGT. V was pared by 9 bases and J by 3 bases, with 7 bases of the junction left unmatched. The CDR3 length is 14 residues. The CDR3 nucleotides are TGTGCCAGTCCGGGACTACGAGACACCGGGGAGCTGTTTTTT. It codes for CASPGLRDTGELFF.

The chain has TRBV6-1 and TRBJ1-5; 10 nucleotides agree with TRBD1. After removal of 7 bases from V and 9 bases from J, the junction contained 3 bases not matched to a gene. This CDR3 has 12 residues. Per the germline V gene, CDR1 is MNHNS and CDR2 is SASEGT. The CDR3 spells CASMDRGGPQHF. The CDR3 DNA follows: TGTGCCAGCATGGACAGGGGGGGGCCCCAGCATTTT.

The V and J genes are TRBV30 and TRBJ2-3; a possible D gene is TRBD2 (7 bases). The length of the CDR3 is 13 residues. The V end was cut by 4 bases, the J end by 5 bases, with 13 bases between. CDR1 and CDR2 (germline): GTSNPN, SVGIG (reference sequence). The chain's CDR3 is CAWNKGGGDTQYF. The CDR3 coding sequence is TGTGCCTGGAATAAGGGAGGGGGAGATACGCAGTATTTT.

The chain is built from TRBV29-1 and TRBJ2-7, with 9 positions matching TRBD1. Germline V lookup: CDR1 SQVTM, CDR2 ANQGSEA. The trim removed 6 bases at V and 3 bases at J, leaving 9 bases unmatched. The CDR3 has 14 amino acids. This CDR3 is CSVQRRDRDYEQYF. As DNA, the CDR3 is TGCAGCGTCCAGAGGAGGGACAGGGACTACGAGCAGTACTTC.

The J gene is TRBJ2-1, the V gene TRBV7-2; a weak D match, TRBD2 (6 bases). CDR3 length equals 15 residues. V was clipped by 1 base and J by 2 bases, with 9 bases between them. Germline CDR1 and CDR2: SGHTA and FQGNSA. For the CDR3, the DNA is TGTGCCAGCAGCTTAGGTGGAGGGCCCTACAATGAGCAGTTCTTC. As protein: CASSLGGGPYNEQFF.

The chain carries TRBV14 and TRBJ1-5, with TRBD1 matching over 9 bases. The CDR3 runs to 15 residues. The germline CDR1 and CDR2 sequences are SGHDN and FVKESK. Unmatched junction bases numbered 4, after V lost 4 bases and J lost 3 bases. CDR3 loop: CASSPGQGLNQPQHF. CDR3 DNA sequence: TGTGCCAGCAGCCCGGGACAGGGCCTCAATCAGCCCCAGCATTTT.

The chain joins TRBV27 to TRBJ1-2; TRBD1 might be the D (5 bases). Germline CDR1 MNHEY, CDR2 SMNVEV (reference sequence). V was clipped by 5 bases and J by 4 bases, with 17 bases between them. CDR3 length equals 15 residues. CDR3 protein: CASSTRQSTVYGYTF. The CDR3 DNA is TGTGCCAGCAGTACCCGACAGAGTACGGTCTATGGCTACACCTTC.

The chain combines TRBV7-2 with TRBJ2-7; D may be TRBD2 (7 bases). This CDR3 spans 15 amino acids. Trimming shortened V by 5 bases and J by 3 bases, and 17 bases separated the two germline ends. The germline V gene encodes CDR1 SGHTA and CDR2 FQGNSA. CDR3 sequence reads: CASSPRGGPDYEQYF. In DNA, the CDR3 is TGTGCCAGCAGCCCGAGGGGGGGACCCGACTACGAGCAGTACTTC.

The chain has TRBV2 and TRBJ2-1; TRBD2 might be the D (5 bases). Trimming pared 11 bases from V and 0 bases from J, leaving 17 bases between. Per the germline V gene, CDR1 is SNHLY and CDR2 is FYNNEI. The CDR3 runs to 15 residues. CDR3 in DNA: TGTGCCCAGCGAGGGATCCAGAGCTCCTACAATGAGCAGTTCTTC. Its protein is CAQRGIQSSYNEQFF.

This clone was seen only once. This chain uses TRBV4-2 with TRBJ2-1; TRBD2 agrees at 9 bases. Germline V gene sequence: CDR1 LGHNA, CDR2 YNFKEQ. The CDR3 loop spans 17 amino acids. Trimming cost V 0 bases and J 9 bases; bases outside gene matches: 12. The DNA of the CDR3 is TGTGCCAGCAGCCAAGATCCTCCAGCGGGGGGCCTCGGTGAGCAGTTCTTC. Residues: CASSQDPPAGGLGEQFF.

The chain is built from TRBV29-1 and TRBJ1-1; TRBD1 matches at 8 bases. Germline lookup yields CDR1 SQVTM and CDR2 ANQGSEA. The CDR3 consists of 13 residues. After removal of 7 bases from V and 6 bases from J, the junction contained 10 bases not matched to a gene. Here the CDR3 DNA reads TGCAGCGGGCAGGGGGCTCATAATGCTGAAGCTTTCTTT. Its protein is CSGQGAHNAEAFF.

V usage is TRBV6-5 and J usage is TRBJ2-2, with D perhaps matching TRBD1 (6 bases). Between the trimmed V and J ends, which lost 6 bases and 0 bases, there was a span of 11 bases. From germline, CDR1 is MNHEY and CDR2 SVGAGI. The CDR3 is made up of 15 amino acids. In nucleotides, the CDR3 is TGTGCCAGCAGACTTAGGGGGACGAACACCGGGGAGCTGTTTTTT. Translating it yields CASRLRGTNTGELFF.

About this clone: Sequence at one end of the junction differs from germline and may be a read error. Other DNA sequences within the sample encode an identical CDR3. The rearrangement uses TRBV30 and TRBJ2-7; 12 bases align to TRBD2. The germline V gene has CDR1 GTSNPN and CDR2 SVGIG (reference sequence). CDR3 size: 16 residues. CDR3 amino acids: CAWSVGLAGGGGPVHF. The CDR3 nucleotides read TGTGCCTGGAGTGTGGGTCTAGCGGGAGGGGGGGGGCCAGTGCACTTC.

The chain carries TRBV2 and TRBJ2-1; 7 nucleotides line up with TRBD2. This CDR3 has 16 amino acids. The V and J ends lost 7 bases and 4 bases, in that order; junction bases with no gene match: 13. The germline V gene has CDR1 SNHLY and CDR2 FYNNEI. This CDR3 is CASMKLSGSGYNEQFF. The DNA for the CDR3 is TGTGCCAGCATGAAACTTAGCGGGTCAGGGTACAATGAGCAGTTCTTC.

The gene calls are TRBV19 and TRBJ1-1; maybe TRBD1 (5 bases). V was pared by 3 bases and J by 5 bases, with 13 bases between. The germline V gene has CDR1 LNHDA and CDR2 SQIVND (reference sequence). This CDR3 region has 14 residues. CDR3: CASSIRGSWTEAFF. The CDR3 DNA sequence: TGTGCCAGTAGTATTCGGGGGAGTTGGACTGAAGCTTTCTTT.

The chain couples TRBV6-5 to TRBJ1-6, with 7 bases lining up with TRBD1. From germline, CDR1 is MNHEY and CDR2 SVGAGI. The CDR3 consists of 15 residues. With V trimmed by 6 bases and J by 7 bases, 9 bases remained unmatched. CDR3 bases: TGTGCCAGCAGCGCCCGGACAGGAAAGAATTCACCCCTCCACTTT. Encoded protein: CASSARTGKNSPLHF.

This clone was seen only a few times. The germline gene is not matched at one end of the junction; a read error may be the cause. The chain couples TRBV12-5 to TRBJ1-2; tentatively, D is TRBD1 (5 bases). Germline V lookup: CDR1 LGHNT, CDR2 FRNRAP. CDR3 length: 12 amino acids. CDR3 amino acids: CASGLARKGAIF. Written as DNA, the CDR3 is TGTGCTAGTGGTTTGGCAAGGAAAGGGGCGATCTTC.